These 2 T cell receptor beta chains came from one sample sequenced in a study of T cell responses to AZD1222 COVID-19 vaccine. Libraries were prepared by immunoSEQ multiplex PCR; TCRdb keeps only in-frame clonotypes and omits some of them. The sample yields more than 95,000 clones, approximately 87% seen once. The sequenced sample was peripheral blood, obtained on day 0 of AZD1222 vaccination. The receptors stem from an adult in good health.

This clone occurred a few times. The CDR3 region is CASSDSLGPQHF. The CDR3 DNA reads as TGTGCCAGCAGTGACAGTCTAGGACCCCAGCATTTT. The chain employs TRBV2 and TRBJ1-5; D unclear. Germline lookup yields CDR1 SNHLY and CDR2 FYNNEI. This CDR3 comprises 12 residues. Trimming took off 3 bases at V and 10 bases at J, with 10 bases between the two ends.

The rearrangement uses TRBV6-5 and TRBJ1-2; TRBD1 matches 9 bases. The V segment lost 5 bases and the J segment 4 bases; nucleotides outside the gene matches: 5. The CDR3 length is 14 residues. Germline V gives CDR1 MNHEY, CDR2 SVGAGI. The CDR3 nucleotides read TGTGCCAGCAGTCTGGGGACAGGGCCCTATGGCTACACCTTC. Its translation is CASSLGTGPYGYTF.